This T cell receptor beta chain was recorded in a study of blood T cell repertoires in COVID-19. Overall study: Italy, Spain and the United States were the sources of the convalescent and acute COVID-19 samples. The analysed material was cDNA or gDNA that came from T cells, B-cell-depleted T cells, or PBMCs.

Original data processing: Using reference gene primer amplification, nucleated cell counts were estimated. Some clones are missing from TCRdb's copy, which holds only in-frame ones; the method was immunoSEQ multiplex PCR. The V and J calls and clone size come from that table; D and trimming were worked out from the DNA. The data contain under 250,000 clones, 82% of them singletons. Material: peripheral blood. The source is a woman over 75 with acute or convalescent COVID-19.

The CDR3 region is CASSTSKSGIGTEAFF. In DNA, the CDR3 is TGCGCCAGCAGCACTAGCAAGTCCGGGATCGGGACTGAAGCTTTCTTT. The J gene is TRBJ1-1, the V gene TRBV5-1; D is undetermined. Trimming pared 4 bases from V and 5 bases from J, leaving 21 bases between. Germline CDR1 and CDR2: SGHRS and YFSETQ. The CDR3 is 16 residues long.